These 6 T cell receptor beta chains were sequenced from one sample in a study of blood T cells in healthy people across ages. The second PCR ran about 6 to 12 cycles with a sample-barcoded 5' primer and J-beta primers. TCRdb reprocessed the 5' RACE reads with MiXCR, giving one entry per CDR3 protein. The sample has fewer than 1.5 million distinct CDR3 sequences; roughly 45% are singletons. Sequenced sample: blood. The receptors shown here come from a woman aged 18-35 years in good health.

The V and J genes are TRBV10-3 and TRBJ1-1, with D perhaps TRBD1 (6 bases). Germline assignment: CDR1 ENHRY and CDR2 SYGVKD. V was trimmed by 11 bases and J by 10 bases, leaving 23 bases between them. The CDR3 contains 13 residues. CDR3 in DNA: TGTGCCGTCACCAACGGACAGAGAAGAGGAGCTTTCTTT. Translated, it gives CAVTNGQRRGAFF.

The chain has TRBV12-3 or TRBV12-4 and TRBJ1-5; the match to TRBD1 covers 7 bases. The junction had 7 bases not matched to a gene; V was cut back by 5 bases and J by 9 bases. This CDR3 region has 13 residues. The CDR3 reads CASSRTGPRPQHF. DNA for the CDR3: TGTGCCAGCAGTCGGACAGGCCCTAGGCCCCAGCATTTT.

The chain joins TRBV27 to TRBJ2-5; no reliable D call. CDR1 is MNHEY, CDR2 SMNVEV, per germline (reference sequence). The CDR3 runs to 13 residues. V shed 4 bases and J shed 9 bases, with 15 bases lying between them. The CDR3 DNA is TGTGCCAGCAGTTCGACGGTCCTGGCGGCCCAGTACTTC. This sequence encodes CASSSTVLAAQYF.

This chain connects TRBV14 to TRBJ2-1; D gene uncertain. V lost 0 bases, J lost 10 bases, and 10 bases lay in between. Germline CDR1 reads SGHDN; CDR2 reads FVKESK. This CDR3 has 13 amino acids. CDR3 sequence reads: CASSQDLFREQFF. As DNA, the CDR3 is TGTGCCAGCAGCCAAGATTTGTTTCGAGAGCAGTTCTTC.

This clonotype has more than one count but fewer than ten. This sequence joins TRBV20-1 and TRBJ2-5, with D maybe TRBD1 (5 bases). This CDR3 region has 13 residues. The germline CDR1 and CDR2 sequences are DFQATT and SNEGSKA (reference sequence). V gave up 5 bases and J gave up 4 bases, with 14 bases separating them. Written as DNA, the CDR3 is TGCAGTGCTCCACGTGGGGCAGGAGAGACCCAGTACTTC. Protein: CSAPRGAGETQYF.

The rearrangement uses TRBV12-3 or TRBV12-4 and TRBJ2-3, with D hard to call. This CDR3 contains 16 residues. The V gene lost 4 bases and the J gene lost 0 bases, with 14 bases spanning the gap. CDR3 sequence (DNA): TGTGCCAGCAGTTCGAACGCAGCCCTAAGCACAGATACGCAGTATTTT. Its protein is CASSSNAALSTDTQYF.